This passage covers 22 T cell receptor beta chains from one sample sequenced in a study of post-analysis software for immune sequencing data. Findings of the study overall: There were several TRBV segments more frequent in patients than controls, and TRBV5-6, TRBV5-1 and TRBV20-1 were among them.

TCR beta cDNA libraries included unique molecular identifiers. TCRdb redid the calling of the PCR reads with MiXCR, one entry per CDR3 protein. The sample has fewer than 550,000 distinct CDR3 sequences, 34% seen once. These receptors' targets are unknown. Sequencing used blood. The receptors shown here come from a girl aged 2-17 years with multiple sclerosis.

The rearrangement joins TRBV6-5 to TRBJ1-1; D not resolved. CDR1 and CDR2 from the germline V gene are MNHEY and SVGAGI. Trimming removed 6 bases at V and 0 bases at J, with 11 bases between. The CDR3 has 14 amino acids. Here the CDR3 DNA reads TGTGCCAGCAGAACAGTCCTCATGAACACTGAAGCTTTCTTT. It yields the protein CASRTVLMNTEAFF.

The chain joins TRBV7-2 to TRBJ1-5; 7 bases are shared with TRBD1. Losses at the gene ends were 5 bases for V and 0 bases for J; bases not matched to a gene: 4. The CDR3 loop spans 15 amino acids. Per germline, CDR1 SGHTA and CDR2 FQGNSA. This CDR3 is CASSTDRFSNQPQHF. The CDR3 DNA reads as TGTGCCAGCAGCACGGACAGGTTTAGCAATCAGCCCCAGCATTTT.

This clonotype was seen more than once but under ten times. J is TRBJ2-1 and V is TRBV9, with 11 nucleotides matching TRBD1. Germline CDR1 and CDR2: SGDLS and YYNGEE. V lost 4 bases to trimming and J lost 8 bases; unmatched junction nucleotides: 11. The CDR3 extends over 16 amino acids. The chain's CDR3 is CASSLWTGGGFDEQFF. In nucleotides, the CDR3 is TGTGCCAGCAGCCTCTGGACAGGGGGCGGCTTTGATGAGCAGTTCTTC.

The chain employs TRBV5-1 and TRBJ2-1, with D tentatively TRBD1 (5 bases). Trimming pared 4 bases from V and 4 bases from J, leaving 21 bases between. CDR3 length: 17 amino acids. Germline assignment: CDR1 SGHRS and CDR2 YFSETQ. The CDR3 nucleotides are TGCGCCAGCAGCCCCCGAGAGACCCAGGGAATATACAATGAGCAGTTCTTC. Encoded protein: CASSPRETQGIYNEQFF.

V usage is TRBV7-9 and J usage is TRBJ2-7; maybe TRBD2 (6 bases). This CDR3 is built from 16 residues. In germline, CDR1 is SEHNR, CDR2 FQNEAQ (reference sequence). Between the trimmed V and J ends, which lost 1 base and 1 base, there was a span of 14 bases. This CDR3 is CASSLVGEARSYEQYF. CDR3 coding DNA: TGTGCCAGCAGCTTAGTTGGGGAGGCCAGGTCCTACGAGCAGTACTTC.

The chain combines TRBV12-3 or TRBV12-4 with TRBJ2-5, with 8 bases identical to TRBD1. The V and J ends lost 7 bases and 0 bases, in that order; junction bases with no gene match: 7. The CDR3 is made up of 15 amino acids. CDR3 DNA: TGTGCCAGCACCGGGACAGGCAGCTACCAAGAGACCCAGTACTTC. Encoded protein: CASTGTGSYQETQYF.

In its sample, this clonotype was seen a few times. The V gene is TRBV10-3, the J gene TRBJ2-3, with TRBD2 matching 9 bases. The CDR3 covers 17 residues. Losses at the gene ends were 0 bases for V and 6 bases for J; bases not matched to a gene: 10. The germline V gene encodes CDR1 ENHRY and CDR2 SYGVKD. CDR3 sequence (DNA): TGTGCCATCAGTGAGTCGGGCGGGGGGGCCTTTTCGGATACGCAGTATTTT. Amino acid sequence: CAISESGGGAFSDTQYF.

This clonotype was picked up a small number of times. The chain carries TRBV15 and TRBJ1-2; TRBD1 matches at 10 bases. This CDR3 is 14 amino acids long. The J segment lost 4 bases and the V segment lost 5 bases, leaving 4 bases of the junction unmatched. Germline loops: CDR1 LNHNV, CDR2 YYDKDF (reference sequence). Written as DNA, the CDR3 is TGTGCCACCAGCGGTTGGGACAGGGGCTATGGCTACACCTTC. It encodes CATSGWDRGYGYTF.

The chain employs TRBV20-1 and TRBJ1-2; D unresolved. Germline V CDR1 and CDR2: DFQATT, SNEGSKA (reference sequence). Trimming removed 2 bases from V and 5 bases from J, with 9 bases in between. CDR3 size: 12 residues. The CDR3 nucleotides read TGCAGTGCTAGATCACACGAATATGGCTACACCTTC. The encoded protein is CSARSHEYGYTF.

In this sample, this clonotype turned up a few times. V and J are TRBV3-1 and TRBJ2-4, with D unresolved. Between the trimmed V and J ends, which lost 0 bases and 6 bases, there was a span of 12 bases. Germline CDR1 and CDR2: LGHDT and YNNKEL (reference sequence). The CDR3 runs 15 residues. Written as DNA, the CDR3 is TGTGCCAGCAGCCAAGATGGTTCTCTGGGAAACATTCAGTACTTC. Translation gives CASSQDGSLGNIQYF.

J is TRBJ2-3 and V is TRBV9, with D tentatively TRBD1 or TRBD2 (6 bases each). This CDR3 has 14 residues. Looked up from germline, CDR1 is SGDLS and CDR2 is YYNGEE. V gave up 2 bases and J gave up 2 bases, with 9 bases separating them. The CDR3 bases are TGTGCCAGCAGCGTGAGGGGGGCCACAGATACGCAGTATTTT. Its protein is CASSVRGATDTQYF. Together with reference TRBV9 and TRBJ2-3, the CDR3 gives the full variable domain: DSGVTQTPKHLITATGQRVTLRCSPRSGDLSVYWYQQSLDQGLQFLIQYYNGEERAKGNILERFSAQQFPDLHSELNLSSLELGDSALYFCASSVRGATDTQYFGPGTRLTVL.

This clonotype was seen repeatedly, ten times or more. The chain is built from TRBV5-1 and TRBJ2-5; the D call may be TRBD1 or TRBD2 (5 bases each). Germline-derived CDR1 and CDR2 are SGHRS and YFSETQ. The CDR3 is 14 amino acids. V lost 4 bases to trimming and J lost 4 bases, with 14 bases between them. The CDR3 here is CASSPRDQGETQYF. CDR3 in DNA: TGCGCCAGCAGCCCCCGGGACCAAGGAGAGACCCAGTACTTC.

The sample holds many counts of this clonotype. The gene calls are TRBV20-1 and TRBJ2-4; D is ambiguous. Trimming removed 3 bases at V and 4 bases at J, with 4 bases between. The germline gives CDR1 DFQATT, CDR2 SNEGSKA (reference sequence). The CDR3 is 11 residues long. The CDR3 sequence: CSASEKNIQYF. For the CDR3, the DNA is TGCAGTGCTAGCGAGAAAAACATTCAGTACTTC.

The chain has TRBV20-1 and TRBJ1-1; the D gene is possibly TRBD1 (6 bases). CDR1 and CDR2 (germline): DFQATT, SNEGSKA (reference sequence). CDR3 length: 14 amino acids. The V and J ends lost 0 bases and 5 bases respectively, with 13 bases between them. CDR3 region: CSARDDGGGTEAFF. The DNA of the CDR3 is TGCAGTGCTAGAGATGATGGAGGGGGGACTGAAGCTTTCTTT.

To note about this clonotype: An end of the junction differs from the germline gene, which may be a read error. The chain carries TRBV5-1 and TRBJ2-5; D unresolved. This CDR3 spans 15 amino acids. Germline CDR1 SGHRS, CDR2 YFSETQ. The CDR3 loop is CTSSLAARQQETQYF. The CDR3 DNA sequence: TGCACCAGCAGCTTGGCGGCCAGGCAACAAGAGACCCAGTACTTC.

The CDR3 here is CASSRQGNRETQYF. The CDR3 DNA follows: TGTGCCAGCAGCCGACAGGGAAACCGAGAGACCCAGTACTTC. This chain uses TRBV7-9 with TRBJ2-5; 7 bases are shared with TRBD1. V shed 5 bases and J 4 bases; nucleotides not matched to a gene: 7. From germline, CDR1 is SEHNR and CDR2 FQNEAQ (reference sequence). CDR3 length: 14 residues.

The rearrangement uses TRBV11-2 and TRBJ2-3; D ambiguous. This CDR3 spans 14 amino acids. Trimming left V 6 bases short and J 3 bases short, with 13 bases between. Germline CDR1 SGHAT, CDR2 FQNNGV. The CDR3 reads CASSQEPETDTQYF. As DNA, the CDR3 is TGTGCCAGCAGTCAAGAACCCGAGACAGATACGCAGTATTTT.

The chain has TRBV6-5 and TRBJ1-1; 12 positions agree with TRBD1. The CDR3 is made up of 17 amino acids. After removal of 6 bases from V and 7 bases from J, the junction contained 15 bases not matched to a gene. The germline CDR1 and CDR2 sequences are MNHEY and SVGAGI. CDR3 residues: CASRLTPPGQGADEAFF. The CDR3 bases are TGTGCCAGCAGGTTAACACCTCCGGGACAGGGGGCGGATGAAGCTTTCTTT.

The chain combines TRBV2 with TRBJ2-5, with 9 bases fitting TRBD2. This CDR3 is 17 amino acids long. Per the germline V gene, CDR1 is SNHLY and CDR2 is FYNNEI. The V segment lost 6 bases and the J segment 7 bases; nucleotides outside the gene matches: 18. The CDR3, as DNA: TGTGCCAGCAGGCCGCGACTAGCGGACCGCATTCTTGGGACCCAGTACTTC. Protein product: CASRPRLADRILGTQYF. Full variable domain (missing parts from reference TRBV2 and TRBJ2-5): EPEVTQTPSHQVTQMGQEVILRCVPISNHLYFYWYRQILGQKVEFLVSFYNNEISEKSEIFDDQFSVERPDGSNFTLKIRSTKLEDSAMYFCASRPRLADRILGTQYFGPGTRLLVL.

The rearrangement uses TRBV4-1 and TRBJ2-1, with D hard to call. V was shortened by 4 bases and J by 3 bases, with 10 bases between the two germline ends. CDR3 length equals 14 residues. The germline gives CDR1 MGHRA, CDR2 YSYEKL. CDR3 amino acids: CASSRDLNYNEQFF. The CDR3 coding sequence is TGCGCCAGCAGCCGGGATTTAAACTACAATGAGCAGTTCTTC.

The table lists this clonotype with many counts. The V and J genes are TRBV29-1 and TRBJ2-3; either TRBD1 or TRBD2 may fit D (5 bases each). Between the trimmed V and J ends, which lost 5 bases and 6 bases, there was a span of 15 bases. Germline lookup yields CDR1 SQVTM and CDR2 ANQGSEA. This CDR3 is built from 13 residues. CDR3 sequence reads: CSVRDPLVDTQYF. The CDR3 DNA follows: TGCAGCGTTAGGGACCCCCTAGTGGATACGCAGTATTTT.

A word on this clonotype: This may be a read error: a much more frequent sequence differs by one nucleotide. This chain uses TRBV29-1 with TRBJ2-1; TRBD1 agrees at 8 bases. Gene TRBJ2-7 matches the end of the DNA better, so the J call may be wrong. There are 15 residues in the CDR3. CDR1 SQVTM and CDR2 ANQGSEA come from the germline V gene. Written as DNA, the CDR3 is TGCAGCGTGGCAGGGACAGGCGGGTCCTACAATGAGCAGTACTTC. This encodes CSVAGTGGSYNEQYF.